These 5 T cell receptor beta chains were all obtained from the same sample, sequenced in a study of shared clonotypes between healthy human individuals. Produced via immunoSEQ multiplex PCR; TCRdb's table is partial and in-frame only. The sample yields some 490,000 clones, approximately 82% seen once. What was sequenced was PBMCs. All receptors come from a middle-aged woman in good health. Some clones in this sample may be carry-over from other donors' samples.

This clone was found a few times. The CDR3 region is CASSIWGNREDEQYF. The CDR3 region has the DNA TGTGCCAGTAGTATCTGGGGGAACCGGGAGGACGAGCAGTACTTC. The J gene is TRBJ2-7, the V gene TRBV19, with 7 bases lining up with TRBD2. This CDR3 region has 15 residues. The germline V gene encodes CDR1 LNHDA and CDR2 SQIVND (reference sequence). Trimming took 3 bases from V and 5 from J; bases not matched to a gene: 10.

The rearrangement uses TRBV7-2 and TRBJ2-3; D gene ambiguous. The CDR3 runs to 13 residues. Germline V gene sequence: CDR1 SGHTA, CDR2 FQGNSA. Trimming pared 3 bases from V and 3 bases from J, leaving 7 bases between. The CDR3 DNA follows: TGTGCCAGCAGCTTTGGCTCAACAGATACGCAGTATTTT. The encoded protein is CASSFGSTDTQYF. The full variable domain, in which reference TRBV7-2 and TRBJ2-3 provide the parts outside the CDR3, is GAGVSQSPSNKVTEKGKDVELRCDPISGHTALYWYRQSLGQGLEFLIYFQGNSAPDKSGLPSDRFSAERTGGSVSTLTIQRTQQEDSAVYLCASSFGSTDTQYFGPGTRLTVL.

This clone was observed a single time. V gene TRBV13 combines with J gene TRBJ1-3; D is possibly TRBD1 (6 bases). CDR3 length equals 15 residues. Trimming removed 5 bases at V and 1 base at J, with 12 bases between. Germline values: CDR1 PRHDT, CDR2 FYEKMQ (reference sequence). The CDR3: CASSLMQGSGNTIYF. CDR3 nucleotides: TGTGCCAGCAGCCTCATGCAGGGGTCTGGAAACACCATATATTTT.

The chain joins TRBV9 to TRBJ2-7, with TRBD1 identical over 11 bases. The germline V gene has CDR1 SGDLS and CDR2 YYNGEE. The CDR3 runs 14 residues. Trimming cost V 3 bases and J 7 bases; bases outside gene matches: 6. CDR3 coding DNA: TGTGCCAGCAGCGCCGGACAGGGGGCTTGGGAGCAGTACTTC. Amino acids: CASSAGQGAWEQYF.

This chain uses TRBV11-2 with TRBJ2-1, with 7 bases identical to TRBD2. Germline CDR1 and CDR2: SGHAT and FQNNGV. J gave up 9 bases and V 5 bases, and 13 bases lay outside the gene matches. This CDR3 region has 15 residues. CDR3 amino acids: CASSPSAPGGGEQFF. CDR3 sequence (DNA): TGTGCCAGCAGCCCCTCCGCGCCGGGCGGGGGTGAGCAGTTCTTC.